The present T cell receptor beta chain was sequenced within a study of persistence of HIV-infected CD4 T cells. Regarding the study as a whole: Antigen-responding cells were enriched for degenerate expanded CDR3beta sequences.

The immunoSEQ assay was version 4, run in survey mode. Data came from immunoSEQ multiplex PCR; TCRdb stores just in-frame clones and leaves some out. Here the sample spans roughly 43,000 clones, roughly nine tenths being singletons. Details on this clone: The antigen is unknown.

Nonspecific anti-CD3/anti-CD28 bead stimulation represents the broad CD4+ T cell repertoire. Sorting selected CD4+ T cells upregulating both CD40 ligand and CD69. A roughly 20-hour stimulation of CD8-depleted PBMCs used anti-CD28/CD49d costimulation, CD40-blocking antibody and enfuvirtide. The specimen was CD4+ T cells sorted from PBMCs after roughly 18-hour stimulation, collected from a patient who received antiretroviral therapy. The receptor was isolated from an adult man with HIV who was CMV-seropositive.

The CDR3 sequence: CASSPLGRGDSTEAFF. The CDR3 nucleotides are TGTGCCAGCTCACCACTGGGCAGGGGGGATTCCACTGAAGCTTTCTTT. The V call is TRBV18, the J call TRBJ1-1; 7 bases are a match to TRBD1. The CDR3 is 16 residues long. V was clipped by 1 base and J by 4 bases; unmatched bases: 9. CDR1 and CDR2 (germline): KGHSH, LQKENI.